This T cell receptor (beta chain) was captured in a study of blood T cell repertoires in COVID-19 (dated by TCRdb to the early 2020s). Background for the entire study: Samples covering the acute and convalescent phases of COVID-19 were provided by collaborators in the United States, Italy and Spain. Samples were obtained from the ongoing ImmuneRACE study (first 160 participants) and from about 1,300 subjects provided by 6 global collaborators. A de-identified subject ID, COVID-19 status, age in years and sex were almost always included in the sample metadata. Where HLA class I and class II types were available, the types were taken from metadata supplied by the sample provider, not from assay-based typing. The material from the prospective study consisted of cDNA or gDNA derived from T cells, B-cell-depleted T cells, or PBMCs. The dataset comprised deeply sampled blood TCRbeta repertoires from subjects exposed to, actively infected with, or recovered from COVID-19. A freely available public database, intended as a resource for researchers studying the immune response to SARS-CoV-2, is where the repertoires were released.

Another Seattle source contributed samples from volunteer blood donors who had recovered from COVID-19. Whole blood was collected in K2EDTA tubes by collaborating institutions according to the institutions' own protocols. For TCRbeta analysis, collaborators shipped samples in one of three forms: frozen whole blood, isolated PBMCs, or DNA extracted from either of those sample types. General conclusions and limits of the study: The quantity of clinical and demographic metadata differed by source and by participant and was supplied without curation.

TCRbeta CDR3 regions were amplified from genomic DNA by means of the immunoSEQ Assay, a bias-controlled multiplex PCR. Processing in the source paper ran as follows. Nucleated cell counts per sample were estimated from amplification of reference gene primers within the assay. To quantify the absolute abundance of each unique TCRbeta CDR3 rearrangement, sequence reads were collapsed and filtered. For each sample, productive Simpson clonality was calculated by taking the square root of Simpson's diversity index across productive rearrangements. TCRdb provides this immuneACCESS table in a form limited to in-frame rearrangements. Some clones are lacking; in checked studies, under half of them reflect an unresolved V gene, and why the rest are absent is not known. V and J calls and clone size are copied from that table; D and trimming were computed from the DNA. Counted in this sample were approximately 130,000 clones; around 88% of them appeared once. Approximately 20% of the sample belongs to the ten largest clones.

Concerning this clone itself: The antigen it binds to is not known. Base qualities are not provided; no much larger clone lies one nucleotide away.

Here V drops 4 bases and J drops 3 bases, and the junction holds 4 bases not matched to any gene. Via the germline V gene, CDR1 is ENHRY and CDR2 SYGVKD. From the cysteine through the phenylalanine, the CDR3 covers 14 amino acids. Solely the CDR3 DNA is kept, with 42 bases framed from the first base. The sample was peripheral blood. The receptor was derived from a woman in her forties or fifties who had recovered from COVID-19. The chain links TRBV10-3 with TRBJ2-3; the junction holds 7 bases that match TRBD2. In nucleotides, the sequence is TGTGCCATCAGTGTGGTACTAGCGACAGATACGCAGTATTTT. Its coded protein is CAISVVLATDTQYF.